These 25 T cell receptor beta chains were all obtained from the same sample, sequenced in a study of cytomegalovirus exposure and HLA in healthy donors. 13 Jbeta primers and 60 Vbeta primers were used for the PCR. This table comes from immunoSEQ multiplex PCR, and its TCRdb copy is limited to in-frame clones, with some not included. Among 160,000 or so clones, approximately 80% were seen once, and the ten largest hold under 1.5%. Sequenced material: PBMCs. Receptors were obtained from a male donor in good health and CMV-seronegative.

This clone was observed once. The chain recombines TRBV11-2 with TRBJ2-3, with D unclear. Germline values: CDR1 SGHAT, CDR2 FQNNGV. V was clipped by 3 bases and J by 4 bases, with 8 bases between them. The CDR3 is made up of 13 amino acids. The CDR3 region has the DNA TGTGCCAGCAGCTTTTCCCCTCCAGATACGCAGTATTTT. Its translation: CASSFSPPDTQYF.

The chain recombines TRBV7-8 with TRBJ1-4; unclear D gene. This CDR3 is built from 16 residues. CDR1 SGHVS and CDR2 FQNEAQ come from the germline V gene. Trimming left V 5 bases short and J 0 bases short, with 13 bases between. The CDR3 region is CASSPRSVATNEKLFF. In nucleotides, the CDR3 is TGTGCCAGCAGCCCCCGTTCGGTAGCAACTAATGAAAAACTGTTTTTT. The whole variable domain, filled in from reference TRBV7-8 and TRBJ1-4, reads GAGVSQSPRYKVAKRGQDVALRCDPISGHVSLFWYQQALGQGPEFLTYFQNEAQLDKSGLPSDRFFAERPEGSVSTLKIQRTQQEDSAVYLCASSPRSVATNEKLFFGSGTQLSVL.

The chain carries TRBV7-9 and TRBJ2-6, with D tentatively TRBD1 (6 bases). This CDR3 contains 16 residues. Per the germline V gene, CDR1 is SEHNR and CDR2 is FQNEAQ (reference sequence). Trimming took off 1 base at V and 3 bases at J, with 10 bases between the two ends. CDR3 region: CASSLVGASGANVLTF. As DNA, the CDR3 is TGTGCCAGCAGCTTAGTGGGGGCCAGTGGGGCCAACGTCCTGACTTTC. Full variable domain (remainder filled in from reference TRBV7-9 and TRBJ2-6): DTGVSQNPRHKITKRGQNVTFRCDPISEHNRLYWYRQTLGQGPEFLTYFQNEAQLEKSRLLSDRFSAERPKGSFSTLEIQRTEQGDSAMYLCASSLVGASGANVLTFGAGSRLTVL.

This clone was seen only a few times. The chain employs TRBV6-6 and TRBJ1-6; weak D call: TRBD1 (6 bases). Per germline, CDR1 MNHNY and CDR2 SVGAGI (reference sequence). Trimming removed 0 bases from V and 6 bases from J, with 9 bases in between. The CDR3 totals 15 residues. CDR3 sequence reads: CASSYSRDINSPLHF. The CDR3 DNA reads TGTGCCAGCAGTTACTCCCGGGACATTAATTCACCCCTCCACTTT.

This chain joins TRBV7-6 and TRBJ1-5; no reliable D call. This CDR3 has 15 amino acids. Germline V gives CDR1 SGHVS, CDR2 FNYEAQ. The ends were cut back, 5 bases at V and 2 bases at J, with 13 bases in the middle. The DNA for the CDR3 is TGTGCCAGCAGCCCCGAGGCTTCTGGCAATCAGCCCCAGCATTTT. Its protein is CASSPEASGNQPQHF.

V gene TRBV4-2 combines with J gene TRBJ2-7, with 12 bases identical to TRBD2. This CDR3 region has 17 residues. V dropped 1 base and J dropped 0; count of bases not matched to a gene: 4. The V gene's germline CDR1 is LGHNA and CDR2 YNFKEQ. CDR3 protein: CASSQGTSGTSSYEQYF. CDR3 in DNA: TGTGCCAGCAGCCAAGGGACTAGCGGGACAAGCTCCTACGAGCAGTACTTC.

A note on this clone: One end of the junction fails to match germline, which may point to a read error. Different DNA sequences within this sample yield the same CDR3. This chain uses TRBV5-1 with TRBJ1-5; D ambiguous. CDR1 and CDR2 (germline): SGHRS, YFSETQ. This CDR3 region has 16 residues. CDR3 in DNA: TGCGCCAGCAGTTTGGATGCAGGACGTACGGGGCAGCCCCAGCATTTT. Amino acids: CASSLDAGRTGQPQHF.

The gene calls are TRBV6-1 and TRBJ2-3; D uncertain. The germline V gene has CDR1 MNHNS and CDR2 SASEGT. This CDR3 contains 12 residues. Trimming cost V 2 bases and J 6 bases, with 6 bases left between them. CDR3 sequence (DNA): TGTGCCAGCAGTGAACTTTTTGATACGCAGTATTTT. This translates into CASSELFDTQYF.

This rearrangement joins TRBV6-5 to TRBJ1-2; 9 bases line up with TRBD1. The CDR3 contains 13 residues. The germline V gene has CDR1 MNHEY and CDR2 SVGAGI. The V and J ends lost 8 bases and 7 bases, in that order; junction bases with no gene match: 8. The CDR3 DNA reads TGTGCCAGCGCGGACAGGGGCCTTGGTGGCTACACCTTC. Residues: CASADRGLGGYTF.

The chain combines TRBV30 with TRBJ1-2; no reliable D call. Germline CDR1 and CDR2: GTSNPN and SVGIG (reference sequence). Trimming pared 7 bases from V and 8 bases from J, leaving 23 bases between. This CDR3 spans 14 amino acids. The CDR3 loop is CAFAKNPGYGGYTF. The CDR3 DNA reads TGTGCCTTCGCGAAGAATCCGGGGTATGGGGGCTACACCTTC.

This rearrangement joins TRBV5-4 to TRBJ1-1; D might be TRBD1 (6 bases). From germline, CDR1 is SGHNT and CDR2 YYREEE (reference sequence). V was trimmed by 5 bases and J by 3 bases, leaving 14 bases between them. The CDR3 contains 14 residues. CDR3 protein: CASRGVAGDTEAFF. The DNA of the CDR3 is TGTGCCAGCAGAGGGGTCGCAGGGGACACTGAAGCTTTCTTT. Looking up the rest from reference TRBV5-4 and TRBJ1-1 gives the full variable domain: ETGVTQSPTHLIKTRGQQVTLRCSSQSGHNTVSWYQQALGQGPQFIFQYYREEENGRGNFPPRFSGLQFPNYSSELNVNALELDDSALYLCASRGVAGDTEAFFGQGTRLTVV.

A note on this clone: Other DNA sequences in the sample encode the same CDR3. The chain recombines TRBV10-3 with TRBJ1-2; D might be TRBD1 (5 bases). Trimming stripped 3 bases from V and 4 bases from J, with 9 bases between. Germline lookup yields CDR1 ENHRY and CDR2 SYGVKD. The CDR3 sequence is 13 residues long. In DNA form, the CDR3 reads TGTGCCATCAGTGATTCCCAGGGCTATGGCTACACCTTC. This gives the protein CAISDSQGYGYTF.

CDR3 bases: TGTGCCAGCAGCTTGTCCCTGTTGGGCCAGCCCCAGCATTTT. It is translated as CASSLSLLGQPQHF. The chain employs TRBV5-5 and TRBJ1-5; D call uncertain. V was trimmed by 1 base and J by 7 bases, leaving 12 bases between them. The CDR3 length is 14 residues. CDR1 is SGHKS, CDR2 YYEKEE, per germline (reference sequence). The complete variable domain, with remaining parts taken from reference TRBV5-5 and TRBJ1-5, reads DAGVTQSPTHLIKTRGQQVTLRCSPISGHKSVSWYQQVLGQGPQFIFQYYEKEERGRGNFPDRFSARQFPNYSSELNVNALLLGDSALYLCASSLSLLGQPQHFGDGTRLSIL.

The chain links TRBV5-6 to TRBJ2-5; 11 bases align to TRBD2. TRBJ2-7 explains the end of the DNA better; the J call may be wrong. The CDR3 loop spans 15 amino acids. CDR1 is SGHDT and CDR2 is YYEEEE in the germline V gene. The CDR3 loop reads CASSFSGRASYEQYF. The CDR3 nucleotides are TGTGCCAGCAGTTTTAGCGGGAGGGCCTCATACGAGCAGTACTTC.

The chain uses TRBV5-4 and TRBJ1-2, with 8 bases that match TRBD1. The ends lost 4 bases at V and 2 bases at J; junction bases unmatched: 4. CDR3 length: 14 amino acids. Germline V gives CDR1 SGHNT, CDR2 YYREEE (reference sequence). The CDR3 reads CASSVQGANYGYTF. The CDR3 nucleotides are TGTGCCAGCAGCGTTCAGGGGGCGAACTATGGCTACACCTTC.

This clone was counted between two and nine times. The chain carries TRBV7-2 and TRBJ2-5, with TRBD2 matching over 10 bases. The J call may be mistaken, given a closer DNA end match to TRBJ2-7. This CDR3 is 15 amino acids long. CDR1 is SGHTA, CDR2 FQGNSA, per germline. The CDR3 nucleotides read TGTGCCAGCAGCCTGATAACTAGCGGGAACTACGAGCAGTACTTC. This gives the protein CASSLITSGNYEQYF.

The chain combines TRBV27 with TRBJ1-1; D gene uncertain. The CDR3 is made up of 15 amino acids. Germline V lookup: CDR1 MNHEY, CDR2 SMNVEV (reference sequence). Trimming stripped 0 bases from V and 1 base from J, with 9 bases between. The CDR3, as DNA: TGTGCCAGCAGTTTATCGACCACTACGAACACTGAAGCTTTCTTT. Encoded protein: CASSLSTTTNTEAFF.

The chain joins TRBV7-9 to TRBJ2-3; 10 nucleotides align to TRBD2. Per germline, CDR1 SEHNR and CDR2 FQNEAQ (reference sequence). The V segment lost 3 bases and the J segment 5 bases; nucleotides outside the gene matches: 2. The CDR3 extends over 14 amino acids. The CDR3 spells CASSFLAGVDTQYF. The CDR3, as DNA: TGTGCCAGCAGCTTTCTAGCGGGGGTAGATACGCAGTATTTT.

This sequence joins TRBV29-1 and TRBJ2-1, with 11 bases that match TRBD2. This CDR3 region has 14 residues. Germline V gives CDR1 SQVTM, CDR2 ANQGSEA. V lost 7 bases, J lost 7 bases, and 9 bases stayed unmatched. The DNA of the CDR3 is TGCAGCGGGACGTCAACTAGCGGGAGTAATGAGCAGTTCTTC. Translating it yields CSGTSTSGSNEQFF.

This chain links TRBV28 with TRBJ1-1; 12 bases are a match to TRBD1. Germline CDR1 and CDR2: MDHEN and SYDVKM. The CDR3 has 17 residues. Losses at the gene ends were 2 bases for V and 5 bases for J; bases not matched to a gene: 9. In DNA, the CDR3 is TGTGCCAGCAGTTTAGTCCCGGGACAGGGGGCTGGGACTGAAGCTTTCTTT. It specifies CASSLVPGQGAGTEAFF.

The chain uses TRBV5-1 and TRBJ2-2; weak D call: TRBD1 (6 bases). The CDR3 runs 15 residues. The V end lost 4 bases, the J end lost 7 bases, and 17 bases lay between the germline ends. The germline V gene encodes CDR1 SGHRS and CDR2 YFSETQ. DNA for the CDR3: TGCGCCAGCAGCGTACAGGGTCTCTTCAGCGGGGAGCTGTTTTTT. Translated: CASSVQGLFSGELFF.

DNA for the CDR3: TGTGCCAGCAGCTTAGAGGACAGTAGCAATCAGCCCCAGCATTTT. Protein product: CASSLEDSSNQPQHF. The rearrangement joins TRBV7-2 to TRBJ1-5, with D tentatively TRBD1 (6 bases). V was clipped by 1 base and J by 0 bases, with 7 bases between them. CDR1 SGHTA and CDR2 FQGNSA come from the germline V gene. The CDR3 is made up of 15 amino acids.

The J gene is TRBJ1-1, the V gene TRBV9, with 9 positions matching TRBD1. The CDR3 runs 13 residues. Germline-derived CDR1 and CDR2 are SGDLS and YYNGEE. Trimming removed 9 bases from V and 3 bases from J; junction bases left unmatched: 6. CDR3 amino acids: CATGQGRDTEAFF. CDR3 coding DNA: TGTGCCACAGGACAGGGGAGAGACACTGAAGCTTTCTTT.

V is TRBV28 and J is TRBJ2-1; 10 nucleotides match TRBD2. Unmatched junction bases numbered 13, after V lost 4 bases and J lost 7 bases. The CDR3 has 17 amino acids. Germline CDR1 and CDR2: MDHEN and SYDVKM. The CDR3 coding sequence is TGTGCCAGCAGTTCGGGGCTAGCGGGAGACTTGGGGAATGAGCAGTTCTTC. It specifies CASSSGLAGDLGNEQFF.

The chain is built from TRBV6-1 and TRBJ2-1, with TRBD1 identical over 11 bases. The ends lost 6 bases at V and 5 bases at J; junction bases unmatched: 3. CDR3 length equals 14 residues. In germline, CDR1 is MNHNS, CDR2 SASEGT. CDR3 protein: CASRGQGGNNEQFF. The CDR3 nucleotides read TGTGCCAGCAGGGGACAGGGGGGAAACAATGAGCAGTTCTTC.